Listed below are T cell receptor beta chains from one sample, sequenced in a study of T cells in Graves' hyperthyroidism and ophthalmopathy. TCRdb passed the multiplex PCR reads through MiXCR, listing each CDR3 protein once. The sample consists of 500,000 to 600,000 distinct CDR3 sequences, about half of them appearing once. Sequences were obtained from peripheral blood or thyroid tissue (not recorded which). The receptors come from a woman in her late teens or twenties with Graves' hyperthyroidism. Both conserved end residues are part of each CDR3. D genes are given only for firm matches. Clone size is given for some rows only: seen once, a few or many times, or a class if the clone is expanded.

TRBJ1-3 TRBV5-1 many - CASSQDPGGNTIYF
TRBJ1-1 TRBV20-1 once - CSARGLAVYTEAFF
TRBJ2-7 TRBV7-8 - - CASSLVGYNEQYF
TRBJ2-2 TRBV19 many - CASAGIGIARDTGELFF
TRBJ2-2 TRBV5-4 - - CASSLEGFRAGELFF
TRBJ1-5 TRBV2 - - CASSEDLWGGLPQHF
TRBJ2-5 TRBV15 many - CATLSSGSETQYF
TRBJ1-1 TRBV2 - - CASRRDTNTKALF
TRBJ2-5 TRBV20-1 many - CSARDIAGQETQYF
TRBJ2-3 TRBV7-9 - TRBD1 CASSPQGDSTDTQYF
TRBJ2-5 TRBV20-1 few TRBD2 CSGLAGGPETQYF
TRBJ2-7 TRBV7-6 - - CASSQADSSYEQYF
TRBJ2-1 TRBV2 - TRBD2 CASSGWTSGKSRSYNEQFF
TRBJ2-5 TRBV29-1 - - CSQETQYF
TRBJ2-5 TRBV12-3/TRBV12-4 many - CASSWVVEQETQYF
TRBJ2-5 TRBV30 - - CARRDERWEETQYF
TRBJ2-2 TRBV20-1 - - CSARGVGANTGELFF
TRBJ2-7 TRBV11-3 few TRBD1 CASSGRQGPYEQYF
TRBJ1-4 TRBV7-9 - - CASSLYGTGEKLFF
TRBJ1-6 TRBV7-3 - - CASSPGGPFNSPLHF
TRBJ2-7 TRBV12-3/TRBV12-4 many - CASSSPTRYEQYF
TRBJ1-6 TRBV2 - TRBD1 CASGRGTNSPLHF
TRBJ2-7 TRBV7-9 many - CASSSVRGPGSYEQYF
TRBJ1-5 TRBV12-3/TRBV12-4 - TRBD1 CASSQTGGEETQHF
TRBJ1-5 TRBV7-9 few TRBD1 CAWSRTGSNQPQHF
TRBJ1-2 TRBV29-1 few - CSVEGTDYTF
TRBJ2-7 TRBV6-1 - - CASSWGSGEVEQYF
TRBJ1-1 TRBV15 - - CATSRDLTRGTNTEAFF
TRBJ1-2 TRBV5-5 many - CASSLGQFSFNYGYTF